This record covers a single T cell receptor (beta chain). The antigen is unknown. The J segment lost 6 bases and the V segment lost 4 bases, leaving 13 bases of the junction unmatched. CDR3 length: 17 amino acids. Germline V gene sequence: CDR1 SGDLS, CDR2 YYNGEE. This entry comes from a study of identifying expanded T cells in peripheral blood. Study-level points and caveats: Differentially abundant clones: roughly 1.3 between replicates, 16.4 at roughly 15 days, around 20 at four. Variance in clone template counts between approximately 2-week samples significantly increased with total template count across all healthy donors.

Profiled with immunoSEQ multiplex PCR; TCRdb holds only in-frame clones, not every one. The data contain over 70,000 clones, about 88% of them seen just once; the ten biggest clones take up around a fifth. No infections or other immune events were documented during collection. The sample consisted of blood. The J gene is TRBJ2-7, the V gene TRBV9, with 13 bases lining up with TRBD2. The sequence derives from a person aged 18 to 70 in good health. The CDR3 spells CASSPSRLAGGGTEQYF. The CDR3 nucleotides read TGTGCCAGCAGCCCCTCGAGACTAGCGGGGGGCGGGACCGAGCAGTACTTC.